Below are 26 T cell receptor beta chains sequenced from a single sample in a study of T cells in Graves' hyperthyroidism and ophthalmopathy. The CDR3 regions of TCR beta were amplified from RNA transcripts. The TCR CDR3 was amplified in a first-round RT-PCR using the HTBI primer set. TCRdb reprocessed the multiplex PCR reads with MiXCR, giving one entry per CDR3 protein. The table lists about 640,000 distinct CDR3 sequences, about 20% of them singletons. The sequenced sample consisted of blood. These receptors were collected from a man younger than 45 with Graves' ophthalmopathy.

This clonotype was detected many times. The chain recombines TRBV7-3 with TRBJ2-5; TRBD2 agrees at 7 bases. V shed 4 bases and J 3 bases; nucleotides not matched to a gene: 2. This CDR3 region has 13 residues. Per germline, CDR1 SGHTA and CDR2 FQGTGA. The CDR3 spells CASSSLAKETQYF. CDR3 in DNA: TGTGCCAGCAGCTCACTAGCGAAAGAGACCCAGTACTTC.

V gene TRBV7-2 combines with J gene TRBJ2-1; D is perhaps TRBD1 or TRBD2 (6 bases each). This CDR3 region has 15 residues. CDR1 is SGHTA and CDR2 is FQGNSA in the germline V gene. The V end lost 2 bases, the J end lost 7 bases, and 15 bases lay between the germline ends. The CDR3 nucleotides are TGTGCCAGCAGCTTAACAGGTCCGGGGGCGAATGAGCAGTTCTTC. Translating gives CASSLTGPGANEQFF.

This sequence joins TRBV7-9 and TRBJ2-3; 7 positions match TRBD2. The CDR3 is made up of 15 amino acids. Germline V gene lookup returns CDR1 SEHNR and CDR2 FQNEAQ (reference sequence). J lost 2 bases, V lost 4 bases, and 6 bases had no gene match. CDR3 sequence: CASSSGTIPTDTQYF. The DNA of the CDR3 is TGTGCCAGCAGCTCCGGGACTATTCCCACAGATACGCAGTATTTT.

This clonotype was observed a few times. V and J are TRBV7-9 and TRBJ1-1, with a possible D match to TRBD1 (5 bases). Germline-derived CDR1 and CDR2 are SEHNR and FQNEAQ (reference sequence). The length of the CDR3 is 18 residues. V was pared by 7 bases and J by 0 bases, with 24 bases between. CDR3 DNA sequence: TGTGCCAGCACCCATCCAGACTCATGGGGCCCGATGAACACTGAAGCTTTCTTT. It yields the protein CASTHPDSWGPMNTEAFF.

This chain joins TRBV2 and TRBJ2-1; TRBD2 agrees at 7 bases. The length of the CDR3 is 14 residues. The V gene's germline CDR1 is SNHLY and CDR2 FYNNEI. The V gene end was trimmed by 2 bases and the J gene end by 10 bases; junction bases not matched to a gene: 8. The CDR3 is CASSEKAPGREQFF. DNA of the CDR3: TGTGCCAGCAGTGAAAAGGCCCCCGGGAGGGAGCAGTTCTTC. Based on the CDR3 plus reference TRBV2 and TRBJ2-1, the full variable domain is EPEVTQTPSHQVTQMGQEVILRCVPISNHLYFYWYRQILGQKVEFLVSFYNNEISEKSEIFDDQFSVERPDGSNFTLKIRSTKLEDSAMYFCASSEKAPGREQFFGPGTRLTVL.

This chain uses TRBV12-3 or TRBV12-4 with TRBJ1-2, with D tentatively TRBD1 (6 bases). V shed 5 bases and J shed 4 bases, with 11 bases lying between them. This CDR3 region has 13 residues. CDR3 loop: CASSGTTGYGYTF. CDR3 coding DNA: TGTGCCAGCAGTGGAACGACAGGCTATGGCTACACCTTC.

This chain joins TRBV29-1 and TRBJ1-1; perhaps TRBD1 as D (5 bases). V was trimmed by 2 bases and J by 11 bases, leaving 18 bases between them. The CDR3 covers 13 residues. Germline values: CDR1 SQVTM, CDR2 ANQGSEA. The CDR3 coding sequence is TGCAGCGTTGAAACGGGCTTCACGGGGGAGGCTTTCTTT. It codes for CSVETGFTGEAFF.

Only a few counts were recorded for this clonotype. This chain connects TRBV20-1 to TRBJ2-2; D might be TRBD2 (6 bases). The CDR3 covers 13 residues. Deletions cut 5 bases from V and 7 bases from J, with 14 bases between. Germline CDR1 is DFQATT and CDR2 is SNEGSKA (reference sequence). The CDR3 loop reads CSASPGLHGELFF. For the CDR3, the DNA is TGCAGTGCTTCCCCGGGACTTCACGGGGAGCTGTTTTTT.

This clonotype was seen only a few times. The rearrangement joins TRBV6-1 to TRBJ2-3, with TRBD2 identical over 13 bases. CDR1 is MNHNS and CDR2 is SASEGT in the germline V gene. This CDR3 region has 16 residues. The ends lost 6 bases at V and 4 bases at J; junction bases unmatched: 7. CDR3 bases: TGTGCCAGCAGGCGTGGACTAGCGGGAGTTGCAGATACGCAGTATTTT. Translating gives CASRRGLAGVADTQYF.

This clonotype was picked up a small number of times. The chain combines TRBV28 with TRBJ2-7, with TRBD2 as a possible D gene (5 bases). Germline values: CDR1 MDHEN, CDR2 SYDVKM. Trimming removed 2 bases from V and 1 base from J, with 12 bases in between. The CDR3 is 15 amino acids. The CDR3 reads CASSLIIRGSYEQYF. As DNA, the CDR3 is TGTGCCAGCAGTTTAATCATCCGGGGATCCTACGAGCAGTACTTC.

The table lists this clonotype with many counts. V usage is TRBV28 and J usage is TRBJ2-2; TRBD2 aligns across 12 bases. V was clipped by 5 bases and J by 5 bases; unmatched bases: 3. The CDR3 is 15 amino acids. Germline lookup yields CDR1 MDHEN and CDR2 SYDVKM. The CDR3 nucleotides are TGTGCCAGCAGTCCCGGACTAGCGGGAACCGGGGAGCTGTTTTTT. Translating it yields CASSPGLAGTGELFF.

This chain connects TRBV20-1 to TRBJ2-5; D perhaps matches TRBD1 (5 bases). The CDR3 has 13 residues. V was clipped by 5 bases and J by 4 bases, with 14 bases between them. Germline V gene lookup returns CDR1 DFQATT and CDR2 SNEGSKA (reference sequence). CDR3 sequence reads: CSARRQTGETQYF. CDR3 bases: TGCAGTGCTCGTCGACAGACCGGAGAGACCCAGTACTTC.

J is TRBJ2-5 and V is TRBV6-2 or TRBV6-3; D may be TRBD2 (5 bases). Trimming stripped 6 bases from V and 0 bases from J, with 23 bases between. Germline V gene data show CDR1 as MNHEY and CDR2 as SVGEGT. The CDR3 is made up of 18 amino acids. The CDR3 coding sequence is TGTGCCAGCAGCCCAGCGATCGGAAGCGGAGCGTACCAAGAGACCCAGTACTTC. Translation gives CASSPAIGSGAYQETQYF.

This clonotype has more than one count but fewer than ten. J is TRBJ1-6 and V is TRBV20-1, with 9 positions matching TRBD1. V was clipped by 4 bases and J by 7 bases; unmatched bases: 5. Germline V gives CDR1 DFQATT, CDR2 SNEGSKA (reference sequence). There are 14 residues in the CDR3. The CDR3 loop is CSAIAGQGNSPLHF. CDR3 coding DNA: TGCAGTGCTATCGCGGGACAGGGAAATTCACCCCTCCACTTT.

This chain uses TRBV6-9 with TRBJ2-2; 7 bases align to TRBD1. The length of the CDR3 is 15 residues. Germline V gene sequence: CDR1 MNHGY, CDR2 SVAAGI. Trimming removed 3 bases from V and 5 bases from J; junction bases left unmatched: 6. Here the CDR3 DNA reads TGTGCCAGCAGTTACCAGGGGGTTGGGACCGGGGAGCTGTTTTTT. Translated, it gives CASSYQGVGTGELFF.

This chain connects TRBV6-1 to TRBJ1-2; 7 positions agree with TRBD1. The germline V gene has CDR1 MNHNS and CDR2 SASEGT. The CDR3 has 15 amino acids. V lost 6 bases to trimming and J lost 4 bases; unmatched junction nucleotides: 11. Here the CDR3 DNA reads TGTGCCAGCAGGGGGACAGCCTCCTTCCTCTATGGCTACACCTTC. This translates into CASRGTASFLYGYTF.

The chain uses TRBV28 and TRBJ2-1; D might be TRBD1 or TRBD2, each matching 5 bases. The V and J ends lost 6 bases and 1 base respectively, with 13 bases between them. This CDR3 comprises 15 residues. CDR1 and CDR2 (germline): MDHEN, SYDVKM. In nucleotides, the CDR3 is TGTGCCAGCAGCCCTCCGGGACCTTCCTACAATGAGCAGTTCTTC. Residues: CASSPPGPSYNEQFF.

This rearrangement joins TRBV6-2 or TRBV6-3 to TRBJ1-5; D is undetermined. V was trimmed by 6 bases and J by 4 bases, leaving 13 bases between them. In germline, CDR1 is MNHEY, CDR2 SVGEGT. The CDR3 has 14 amino acids. In DNA form, the CDR3 reads TGTGCCAGCAGCCTCGGCCCCTTTAATCAGCCCCAGCATTTT. Protein: CASSLGPFNQPQHF.

This clonotype was detected a few times. V gene TRBV6-5 combines with J gene TRBJ2-7, with D perhaps matching TRBD1 or TRBD2 (5 bases each). The V end was cut by 2 bases, the J end by 5 bases, with 10 bases between. CDR1 is MNHEY and CDR2 is SVGAGI in the germline V gene. This CDR3 has 13 amino acids. CDR3 sequence: CASSYEGTNEQYF. CDR3 DNA: TGTGCCAGCAGTTACGAGGGGACCAACGAGCAGTACTTC.

The gene calls are TRBV6-1 and TRBJ2-1; no firm D call. With 0 bases removed from V and 12 bases from J, the gap between germline ends came to 6 bases. Germline loops: CDR1 MNHNS, CDR2 SASEGT. The CDR3 has 11 amino acids. The CDR3 DNA is TGTGCCAGCAGTGAAGCCCTTTGGCAGTTCTTC. Encoded protein: CASSEALWQFF.

This sequence joins TRBV7-3 and TRBJ2-3; D is undetermined. The V end was cut by 0 bases, the J end by 1 base, with 8 bases between. CDR3 size: 15 residues. Germline assignment: CDR1 SGHTA and CDR2 FQGTGA. The CDR3 DNA reads TGTGCCAGCAGCTTAACGCTCGCCCGCACAGATACGCAGTATTTT. It specifies CASSLTLARTDTQYF.

This clonotype was seen only a few times. As DNA, the CDR3 is TGCAGCGTTGAAGATGGTACAGGGGCCCGTCCATTCGGGGAGCTGTTTTTT. Its translation: CSVEDGTGARPFGELFF. V gene TRBV29-1 combines with J gene TRBJ2-2; 7 bases map to TRBD1. Germline V gene lookup returns CDR1 SQVTM and CDR2 ANQGSEA. This CDR3 spans 17 amino acids. The junction had 14 bases not matched to a gene; V was cut back by 0 bases and J by 7 bases.

This clonotype was observed at least ten times. V gene TRBV20-1 combines with J gene TRBJ2-1, with D maybe TRBD2 (6 bases). The V end was cut by 5 bases, the J end by 6 bases, with 20 bases between. Germline V gene sequence: CDR1 DFQATT, CDR2 SNEGSKA (reference sequence). This CDR3 has 15 residues. The CDR3 DNA reads TGCAGTGCTTCTAACCGGGACTCCGCGCTCAATGAGCAGTTCTTC. This translates into CSASNRDSALNEQFF.

This clonotype was observed at least ten times. The V call is TRBV6-5, the J call TRBJ2-7, with TRBD1 identical over 9 bases. This CDR3 is 17 amino acids long. J was trimmed by 5 bases and V by 0 bases; bases with no gene match: 11. Germline CDR1 is MNHEY and CDR2 is SVGAGI. For the CDR3, the DNA is TGTGCCAGCAGTTACTCGGGGACAGGGAAAGACGTCCACGAGCAGTACTTC. This translates into CASSYSGTGKDVHEQYF.

This clonotype was recorded a few times. The gene calls are TRBV11-2 and TRBJ2-5; D is possibly TRBD1 (5 bases). The CDR3 is 14 residues long. Per germline, CDR1 SGHAT and CDR2 FQNNGV. V was trimmed by 5 bases and J by 5 bases, leaving 15 bases between them. The CDR3 coding sequence is TGTGCCAGCAGCCCCGTTGGACAAGTTGAGACCCAGTACTTC. Translation gives CASSPVGQVETQYF. Full variable domain (outside the CDR3, taken from reference TRBV11-2 and TRBJ2-5): EAGVAQSPRYKIIEKRQSVAFWCNPISGHATLYWYQQILGQGPKLLIQFQNNGVVDDSQLPKDRFSAERLKGVDSTLKIQPAKLEDSAVYLCASSPVGQVETQYFGPGTRLLVL.

The chain joins TRBV2 to TRBJ2-3; weak D call: TRBD1 (6 bases). Trimming stripped 5 bases from V and 2 bases from J, with 11 bases between. The CDR3 is 14 residues long. CDR1 and CDR2 (germline): SNHLY, FYNNEI. CDR3 nucleotides: TGTGCCAGCAGTAAACAGGGATCCACAGATACGCAGTATTTT. This encodes CASSKQGSTDTQYF.